Below, 8 T cell receptor beta chains from the same sample are listed, as sequenced in a study of blood T cell repertoires in COVID-19. Assay: immunoSEQ multiplex PCR; the TCRdb copy retains only in-frame clones and omits some. This sample has about 100,000 clones, with just over 85% found just once. Sequences were obtained from PBMCs or T cells enriched from blood (not recorded which). Source of these receptors: a woman aged 45-65 years who had recovered from COVID-19.

J is TRBJ2-1 and V is TRBV5-8; 15 nucleotides match TRBD2. V lost 4 bases, J lost 6 bases, and 2 bases stayed unmatched. Germline CDR1 SGHTS, CDR2 YDEGEE. The CDR3 is 15 amino acids. CDR3 residues: CASSPGLAGGNEQFF. The DNA of the CDR3 is TGTGCCAGCAGCCCGGGACTAGCGGGGGGCAATGAGCAGTTCTTC. Full variable domain (missing parts from reference TRBV5-8 and TRBJ2-1): EAGVTQSPTHLIKTRGQQATLRCSPISGHTSVYWYQQALGLGLQFLLWYDEGEERNRGNFPPRFSGRQFPNYSSELNVNALELEDSALYLCASSPGLAGGNEQFFGPGTRLTVL.

This chain uses TRBV7-7 with TRBJ2-7, with D tentatively TRBD2 (6 bases). V lost 0 bases to trimming and J lost 4 bases, with 13 bases between them. The length of the CDR3 is 15 residues. CDR1 is SSHAT and CDR2 is FNYEAQ in the germline V gene (reference sequence). The CDR3 sequence is CASSLAAGMEYEQYF. As DNA, the CDR3 is TGTGCCAGCAGCTTAGCAGCGGGTATGGAGTACGAGCAGTACTTC.

The CDR3 bases are TGTGCCAGCAACCCACTTAGCGGGGGAAAGAATGAGCAGTTCTTC. It yields the protein CASNPLSGGKNEQFF. The chain is built from TRBV6-5 and TRBJ2-1, with 9 bases lining up with TRBD2. The CDR3 sequence is 15 residues long. The germline V gene encodes CDR1 MNHEY and CDR2 SVGAGI. With 7 bases clipped from V and 7 bases from J, the junction kept 11 bases outside the gene matches.

The chain couples TRBV30 to TRBJ1-1; the D gene is possibly TRBD1 (6 bases). Trimming removed 4 bases from V and 4 bases from J, with 10 bases in between. CDR3 length equals 12 residues. Germline V lookup: CDR1 GTSNPN, CDR2 SVGIG (reference sequence). The CDR3 nucleotides are TGTGCCTGGAAACAGGGTGGCACTGAAGCTTTCTTT. Its protein product is CAWKQGGTEAFF.

The chain links TRBV5-6 to TRBJ2-2; 9 bases are a match to TRBD1. Trimming removed 5 bases from V and 15 bases from J; junction bases left unmatched: 17. The CDR3 spans 15 residues. Germline values: CDR1 SGHDT, CDR2 YYEEEE. Written as DNA, the CDR3 is TGTGCCAGCAGAGGACAGGGGACGACCTATCCCCGGATGTTTTTT. Encoded protein: CASRGQGTTYPRMFF.

This clone was found once. Written as DNA, the CDR3 is TGTGCCAGTACGAGGCTCTCGGGTGATGAGCAGTTCTTC. Translation gives CASTRLSGDEQFF. J is TRBJ2-1 and V is TRBV19; the D is unclear. The CDR3 runs 13 residues. V lost 7 bases and J 8 bases, leaving 15 bases between the germline ends. Germline-derived CDR1 and CDR2 are LNHDA and SQIVND (reference sequence).

The chain is built from TRBV18 and TRBJ1-4, with 8 nucleotides matching TRBD1. The CDR3 length is 18 residues. V lost 6 bases to trimming and J lost 6 bases; unmatched junction nucleotides: 18. Germline V gives CDR1 KGHSH, CDR2 LQKENI. DNA of the CDR3: TGTGCCAGCTCTCCAACCAGGGGGCCTAGCCGACAATATGAAAAACTGTTTTTT. Protein sequence: CASSPTRGPSRQYEKLFF.

The V call is TRBV9, the J call TRBJ2-7, with TRBD2 matching over 12 bases. The V gene's germline CDR1 is SGDLS and CDR2 YYNGEE. The CDR3 is made up of 16 amino acids. The ends lost 3 bases at V and 6 bases at J; junction bases unmatched: 10. The CDR3 spells CASSGGLAGTLGEQYF. The CDR3 coding sequence is TGTGCCAGCAGCGGTGGACTAGCGGGAACCCTAGGCGAGCAGTACTTC.